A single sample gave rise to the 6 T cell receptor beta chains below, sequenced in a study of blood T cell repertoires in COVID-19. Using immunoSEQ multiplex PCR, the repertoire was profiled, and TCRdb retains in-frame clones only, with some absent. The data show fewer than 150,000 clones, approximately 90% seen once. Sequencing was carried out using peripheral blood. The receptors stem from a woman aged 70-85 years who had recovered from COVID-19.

For the CDR3, the DNA is TGTGCCTGGAGTGGGGACAGGGGCTCTTACGAGCAGTACTTC. This codes for CAWSGDRGSYEQYF. The chain couples TRBV30 to TRBJ2-7; 10 bases agree with TRBD1. This CDR3 region has 14 residues. V lost 1 base to trimming and J lost 4 bases; unmatched junction nucleotides: 4. Germline CDR1 GTSNPN, CDR2 SVGIG (reference sequence).

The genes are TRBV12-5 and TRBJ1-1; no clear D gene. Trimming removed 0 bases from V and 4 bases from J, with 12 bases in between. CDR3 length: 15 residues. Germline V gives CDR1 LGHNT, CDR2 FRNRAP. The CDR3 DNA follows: TGTGCTAGTGGTTTGGTAGACGGGGTACGCACTGAAGCTTTCTTT. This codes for CASGLVDGVRTEAFF.

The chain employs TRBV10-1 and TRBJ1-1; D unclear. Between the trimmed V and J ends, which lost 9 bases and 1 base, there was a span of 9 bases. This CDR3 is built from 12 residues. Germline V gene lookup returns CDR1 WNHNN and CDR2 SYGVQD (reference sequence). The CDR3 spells CASRSGNTEAFF. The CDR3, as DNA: TGCGCCAGTCGGTCGGGGAACACTGAAGCTTTCTTT.

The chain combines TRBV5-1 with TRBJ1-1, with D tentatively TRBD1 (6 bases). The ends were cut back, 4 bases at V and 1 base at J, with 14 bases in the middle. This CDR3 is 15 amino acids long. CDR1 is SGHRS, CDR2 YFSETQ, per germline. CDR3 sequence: CASSVSGERNTEAFF. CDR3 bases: TGCGCCAGCAGCGTATCAGGGGAAAGGAACACTGAAGCTTTCTTT. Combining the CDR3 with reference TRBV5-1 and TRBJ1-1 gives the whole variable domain KAGVTQTPRYLIKTRGQQVTLSCSPISGHRSVSWYQQTPGQGLQFLFEYFSETQRNKGNFPGRFSGRQFSNSRSEMNVSTLELGDSALYLCASSVSGERNTEAFFGQGTRLTVV.

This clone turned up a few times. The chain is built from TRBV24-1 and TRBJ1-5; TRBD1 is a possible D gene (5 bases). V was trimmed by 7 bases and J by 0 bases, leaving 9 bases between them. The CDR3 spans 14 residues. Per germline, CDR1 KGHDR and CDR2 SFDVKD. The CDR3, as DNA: TGTGCCACCAGGGGGGGTGATAGCAATCAGCCCCAGCATTTT. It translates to CATRGGDSNQPQHF.

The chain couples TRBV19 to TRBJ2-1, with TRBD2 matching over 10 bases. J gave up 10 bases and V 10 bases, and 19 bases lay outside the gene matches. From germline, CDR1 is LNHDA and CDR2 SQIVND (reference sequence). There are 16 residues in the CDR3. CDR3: CATYGGAGGSSKEQFF. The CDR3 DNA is TGTGCCACCTATGGTGGAGCGGGAGGGAGCAGTAAGGAGCAGTTCTTC.